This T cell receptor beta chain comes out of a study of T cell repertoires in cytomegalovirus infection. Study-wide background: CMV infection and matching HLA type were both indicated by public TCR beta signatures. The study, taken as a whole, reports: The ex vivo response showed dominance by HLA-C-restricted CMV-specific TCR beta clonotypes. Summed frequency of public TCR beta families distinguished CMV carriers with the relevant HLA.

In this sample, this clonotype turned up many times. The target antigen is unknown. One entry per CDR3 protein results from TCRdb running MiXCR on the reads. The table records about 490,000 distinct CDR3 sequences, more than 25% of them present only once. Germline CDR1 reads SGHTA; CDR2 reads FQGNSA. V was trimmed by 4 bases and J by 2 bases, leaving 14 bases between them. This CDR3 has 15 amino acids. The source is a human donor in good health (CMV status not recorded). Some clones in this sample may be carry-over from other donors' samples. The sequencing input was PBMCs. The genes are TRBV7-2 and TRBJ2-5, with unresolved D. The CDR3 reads CASSSRRAKQETQYF. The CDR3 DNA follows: TGTGCCAGCAGCTCCCGTCGAGCGAAGCAAGAGACCCAGTACTTC.